One sample yielded the 29 T cell receptor beta chains listed below, sequenced in a study of early T cells in non-severe SARS-CoV-2 infection. TCRdb passed the 5' RACE reads through MiXCR, listing each CDR3 protein once. The repertoire includes about 56,000 distinct CDR3 sequences, approximately 10% of them detected once, and 6.5% sits in the top ten. Sequences were obtained from whole blood. The receptors derive from an adult who was a healthcare worker with PCR-confirmed SARS-CoV-2 infection or an uninfected control (not recorded which).

This clonotype showed up just a few times. The genes are TRBV30 and TRBJ1-3; D is undetermined. CDR1 GTSNPN and CDR2 SVGIG come from the germline V gene (reference sequence). V was shortened by 1 base and J by 0 bases, with 10 bases between the two germline ends. CDR3 length equals 15 residues. The CDR3 coding sequence is TGTGCCTGGAGTGGGGAGTGGATCTCTGGAAACACCATATATTTT. Its translation: CAWSGEWISGNTIYF.

The table lists this clonotype with many counts. The V gene is TRBV9, the J gene TRBJ1-1; D gene unclear. CDR3 length: 13 residues. Trimming removed 4 bases at V and 2 bases at J, with 9 bases between. Germline V gene sequence: CDR1 SGDLS, CDR2 YYNGEE. The CDR3: CASSFDGNTEAFF. In DNA form, the CDR3 reads TGTGCCAGCAGCTTCGACGGCAACACTGAAGCTTTCTTT.

This clonotype has more than one count but fewer than ten. The CDR3 is CASGLSPSGGSTDTQYF. CDR3 sequence (DNA): TGTGCTAGTGGTTTGTCGCCTAGCGGGGGAAGCACAGATACGCAGTATTTT. The chain carries TRBV12-5 and TRBJ2-3; 10 bases map to TRBD2. Losses at the gene ends were 2 bases for V and 0 bases for J; bases not matched to a gene: 5. Germline loops: CDR1 LGHNT, CDR2 FRNRAP. This CDR3 is 17 amino acids long.

This clonotype was observed at least ten times. V and J are TRBV7-3 and TRBJ2-5, with unresolved D. Germline V lookup: CDR1 SGHTA, CDR2 FQGTGA. V was clipped by 3 bases and J by 7 bases, with 12 bases between them. This CDR3 region has 13 residues. CDR3 protein: CASSLGTRRTQYF. The CDR3 bases are TGTGCCAGCAGCTTGGGAACTCGGAGGACCCAGTACTTC.

This clonotype was counted a few times. The chain is built from TRBV20-1 and TRBJ1-1, with D unclear. Deletions cut 3 bases from V and 5 bases from J, with 7 bases between. Germline V gene lookup returns CDR1 DFQATT and CDR2 SNEGSKA (reference sequence). This CDR3 contains 11 residues. CDR3 amino acids: CSASRWTEAFF. The CDR3 DNA reads TGCAGTGCTAGTCGGTGGACTGAAGCTTTCTTT.

This clonotype was counted many times. The chain combines TRBV5-1 with TRBJ2-3, with a weak D call TRBD1 (6 bases). V dropped 0 bases and J dropped 7 bases, with 9 bases sitting between them. Germline CDR1 reads SGHRS; CDR2 reads YFSETQ. This CDR3 has 13 amino acids. CDR3 residues: CASSLEGDHTQYF. The CDR3 DNA reads TGCGCCAGCAGCTTGGAGGGGGACCATACGCAGTATTTT.

This rearrangement joins TRBV9 to TRBJ2-2, with D unclear. The CDR3 loop spans 13 amino acids. V was trimmed by 0 bases and J by 5 bases, leaving 5 bases between them. Germline V gene lookup returns CDR1 SGDLS and CDR2 YYNGEE. The CDR3: CASSVDGTGELFF. CDR3 in DNA: TGTGCCAGCAGCGTAGACGGGACCGGGGAGCTGTTTTTT.

This clonotype was observed at least ten times. This chain connects TRBV2 to TRBJ2-7; D might be TRBD1 or TRBD2, each matching 5 bases. The CDR3 spans 12 residues. The ends were cut back, 1 base at V and 6 bases at J, with 7 bases in the middle. Germline assignment: CDR1 SNHLY and CDR2 FYNNEI. CDR3 sequence (DNA): TGTGCCAGCAGTGAAGGAGGGGTCGAGCAGTACTTC. It codes for CASSEGGVEQYF.

This clonotype was counted many times. The rearrangement uses TRBV7-6 and TRBJ2-6; no reliable D call. V gave up 5 bases and J gave up 3 bases, with 11 bases separating them. CDR1 and CDR2 (germline): SGHVS, FNYEAQ. CDR3 length: 15 amino acids. CDR3 loop: CASSRKGGGANVLTF. As DNA, the CDR3 is TGTGCCAGCAGCCGGAAGGGCGGTGGGGCCAACGTCCTGACTTTC. The full variable domain, its missing parts supplied by reference TRBV7-6 and TRBJ2-6, is GAGVSQSPRYKVTKRGQDVALRCDPISGHVSLYWYRQALGQGPEFLTYFNYEAQQDKSGLPNDRFSAERPEGSISTLTIQRTEQRDSAMYRCASSRKGGGANVLTFGAGSRLTVL.

This clonotype was observed a few times. The J gene is TRBJ1-2, the V gene TRBV29-1, with D perhaps matching TRBD1 (6 bases). The germline V gene has CDR1 SQVTM and CDR2 ANQGSEA. V was pared by 0 bases and J by 8 bases, with 13 bases between. The CDR3 has 13 amino acids. As DNA, the CDR3 is TGCAGCGTTGAAGATCAGGGGAGACAGGGCTACACCTTC. Its protein is CSVEDQGRQGYTF.

In its sample, this clonotype was seen many times. The chain couples TRBV2 to TRBJ2-3; no definite D call. Between the trimmed V and J ends, which lost 4 bases and 6 bases, there was a span of 14 bases. CDR1 is SNHLY, CDR2 FYNNEI, per germline. The CDR3 runs 14 residues. The CDR3 sequence is CASSAEADRDTQYF. CDR3 sequence (DNA): TGTGCCAGCAGTGCCGAGGCGGACCGGGATACGCAGTATTTT.

This clonotype was counted ten times or more. The chain couples TRBV13 to TRBJ2-5, with a possible D match to TRBD2 (6 bases). The V end lost 5 bases, the J end lost 5 bases, and 12 bases lay between the germline ends. The CDR3 covers 13 residues. CDR1 and CDR2 from the germline V gene are PRHDT and FYEKMQ (reference sequence). In nucleotides, the CDR3 is TGTGCCAGCAGCCTCGCAAGCGGGGAGACCCAGTACTTC. Protein product: CASSLASGETQYF.

There are many counts of this clonotype. V usage is TRBV6-1 and J usage is TRBJ2-7; 7 bases fit TRBD1. Per the germline V gene, CDR1 is MNHNS and CDR2 is SASEGT. Unmatched junction bases numbered 9, after V lost 4 bases and J lost 6 bases. This CDR3 has 14 residues. As DNA, the CDR3 is TGTGCCAGCAGTGGGGGACAGCGTCCTCGCGAGCAGTACTTC. This codes for CASSGGQRPREQYF.

The chain couples TRBV18 to TRBJ2-7, with D perhaps TRBD2 (5 bases). CDR3 size: 13 residues. Trimming left V 8 bases short and J 1 base short, with 12 bases between. CDR1 KGHSH and CDR2 LQKENI come from the germline V gene. The CDR3 reads CASARTESYEQYF. DNA of the CDR3: TGTGCCAGCGCCCGGACTGAATCCTACGAGCAGTACTTC.

At least ten counts were recorded for this clonotype. The chain recombines TRBV29-1 with TRBJ2-3, with 7 bases lining up with TRBD2. This CDR3 contains 10 residues. Germline V CDR1 and CDR2: SQVTM, ANQGSEA. Losses at the gene ends were 7 bases for V and 6 bases for J; bases not matched to a gene: 1. The chain's CDR3 is CSDGGDTQYF. The CDR3 nucleotides read TGCAGCGACGGGGGGGATACGCAGTATTTT.

This clonotype was picked up a small number of times. V gene TRBV5-1 combines with J gene TRBJ1-1; TRBD1 matches 8 bases. This CDR3 has 15 amino acids. Losses at the gene ends were 3 bases for V and 1 base for J; bases not matched to a gene: 5. Germline CDR1 and CDR2: SGHRS and YFSETQ. The CDR3 DNA reads as TGCGCCAGCAGCTCGAACAGGGGGAGGAACACTGAAGCTTTCTTT. Protein: CASSSNRGRNTEAFF.

The chain recombines TRBV12-3 or TRBV12-4 with TRBJ2-7, with 9 bases that match TRBD1. This CDR3 contains 15 residues. Unmatched junction bases numbered 3, after V lost 3 bases and J lost 0 bases. As DNA, the CDR3 is TGTGCCAGCAGTTTTACAGGGGGCTTCTCCTACGAGCAGTACTTC. Translated, it gives CASSFTGGFSYEQYF.

Only a few counts were recorded for this clonotype. The V gene is TRBV13, the J gene TRBJ2-3; D unresolved. Per germline, CDR1 PRHDT and CDR2 FYEKMQ (reference sequence). Trimming removed 2 bases from V and 3 bases from J, with 9 bases in between. The CDR3 sequence is 14 residues long. The chain's CDR3 is CASSLRLQTDTQYF. The CDR3 DNA reads as TGTGCCAGCAGCTTACGTCTCCAGACAGATACGCAGTATTTT.

Points on this clonotype: A much larger clone differs from this one at a single base, so this may be a read error. The J gene is TRBJ2-3, the V gene TRBV5-1; perhaps TRBD1 as D (5 bases). CDR1 and CDR2 (germline): SGHRS, YFSETQ. The CDR3 has 15 residues. DNA of the CDR3: TGCGTCAGCAGCCCACAAGGGGCAAACACAGATACGCAGTATTTT. Amino acids: CVSSPQGANTDTQYF.

This clonotype was found many times. The V and J genes are TRBV2 and TRBJ2-1; TRBD2 agrees at 9 bases. Germline trimming cut 3 bases from V and 7 bases from J; bases unmatched to any gene: 7. Per germline, CDR1 SNHLY and CDR2 FYNNEI. This CDR3 spans 15 amino acids. The CDR3 loop reads CASSESLAGSNEQFF. CDR3 bases: TGTGCCAGCAGTGAGAGTCTAGCGGGATCGAATGAGCAGTTCTTC.

The chain recombines TRBV28 with TRBJ2-3; D uncertain. The CDR3 has 14 amino acids. Trimming stripped 3 bases from V and 6 bases from J, with 13 bases between. The germline CDR1 and CDR2 sequences are MDHEN and SYDVKM. The CDR3 region has the DNA TGTGCCAGCAGTTTCGGACCCGATCTGGATACGCAGTATTTT. Translated: CASSFGPDLDTQYF.

Many counts were recorded for this clonotype. The rearrangement joins TRBV27 to TRBJ1-6; no reliable D call. CDR3 length: 16 amino acids. The germline V and J ends were trimmed by 5 bases and 8 bases, with 19 bases remaining between them. Germline CDR1 and CDR2: MNHEY and SMNVEV (reference sequence). As DNA, the CDR3 is TGTGCCAGCAGTCCCCTAGGAGGAGGAAATCATTCACCCCTCCACTTT. Protein sequence: CASSPLGGGNHSPLHF.

This clonotype was observed a few times. The chain's CDR3 is CASSEGAPARTQYF. The CDR3 bases are TGTGCCAGCAGTGAAGGAGCCCCGGCGCGGACCCAGTACTTC. The chain links TRBV2 to TRBJ2-5; D is unclear. Trimming removed 1 base at V and 7 bases at J, with 13 bases between. Germline loops: CDR1 SNHLY, CDR2 FYNNEI. This CDR3 is built from 14 residues.

J is TRBJ2-4 and V is TRBV20-1; D perhaps matches TRBD1 (7 bases). Trimming shortened V by 0 bases and J by 8 bases, and 23 bases separated the two germline ends. Germline assignment: CDR1 DFQATT and CDR2 SNEGSKA (reference sequence). There are 17 residues in the CDR3. The CDR3 region has the DNA TGCAGTGCTAGAGATCTGGAGGGGGCGCCAAGCAGGGACATTCAGTACTTC. Encoded protein: CSARDLEGAPSRDIQYF.

This clonotype has at least ten counts. This chain uses TRBV20-1 with TRBJ2-1; D gene ambiguous. Germline-derived CDR1 and CDR2 are DFQATT and SNEGSKA (reference sequence). The CDR3 loop spans 13 amino acids. Between the trimmed V and J ends, which lost 6 bases and 9 bases, there was a span of 18 bases. CDR3 sequence reads: CSALVRAFGEQFF. CDR3 bases: TGCAGTGCCCTCGTTCGGGCCTTCGGTGAGCAGTTCTTC.

This clonotype was counted many times. The V and J genes are TRBV29-1 and TRBJ2-2; D remains unclear. Germline values: CDR1 SQVTM, CDR2 ANQGSEA. Trimming cost V 6 bases and J 6 bases, with 8 bases left between them. This CDR3 region has 11 residues. DNA for the CDR3: TGCAGCGTCCCAGATTCCGGGGAGCTGTTTTTT. Its translation is CSVPDSGELFF.

This clonotype appeared many times. CDR3 DNA: TGCGCCAGCAGCCGCAGATGGGGACTAGCGAGTGAGCAGTTCTTC. Its protein is CASSRRWGLASEQFF. The V and J genes are TRBV4-3 and TRBJ2-1; 10 bases match TRBD2. The CDR3 has 15 residues. Germline CDR1 and CDR2: LGHNA and YSLEER. The V segment lost 4 bases and the J segment 9 bases; nucleotides outside the gene matches: 9.

This clonotype was counted between two and nine times. The rearrangement joins TRBV11-2 to TRBJ2-5; 7 positions agree with TRBD2. Germline V gene data show CDR1 as SGHAT and CDR2 as FQNNGV. The CDR3 covers 13 residues. V dropped 5 bases and J dropped 9; count of bases not matched to a gene: 9. CDR3 in amino acids: CASSHPVGGAQYF. CDR3 nucleotide sequence: TGTGCCAGCAGCCACCCCGTGGGAGGGGCCCAGTACTTC.

This clonotype was counted ten times or more. The chain employs TRBV19 and TRBJ2-1; no definite D call. V was clipped by 7 bases and J by 0 bases, with 13 bases between them. Germline V CDR1 and CDR2: LNHDA, SQIVND (reference sequence). The length of the CDR3 is 15 residues. CDR3 sequence (DNA): TGTGCCAGTACCGCCGGCTCCCTCTCCTACAATGAGCAGTTCTTC. The encoded protein is CASTAGSLSYNEQFF.